The TCR beta chain under discussion was sequenced for a study of CD8+ T cells in alopecia areata. Treatment denoted: oral pan-JAK inhibitor, 5-10 mg twice daily. Following RNA extraction, reverse transcription yielded cDNA that acted as the sequencing template. Here immunoSEQ multiplex PCR was the method, and the copy in TCRdb shows in-frame clones only, minus some. This sample has some 80,000 clones, with around 66% found just once. The CDR3 extends over 19 amino acids. V was pared by 0 bases and J by 4 bases, with 11 bases of the junction left unmatched. Germline assignment: CDR1 MGHRA and CDR2 YSYEKL.

The input for sequencing was CD8+ T cells sorted from blood, taken at week 24, from a patient treated with tofacitinib. The chain has TRBV4-1 and TRBJ1-5, with TRBD1 identical over 11 bases. The TCR comes from a human donor with alopecia areata. The CDR3 bases are TGCGCCAGCAGCCAAGATATCGGCGAGGGGACAGGGGGAAATCAGCCCCAGCATTTT. Amino acids: CASSQDIGEGTGGNQPQHF.